These T cell receptor beta chains were read from a single sample in a study of blood T cells in healthy people across ages. One entry per CDR3 protein, called by TCRdb with MiXCR from the 5' RACE reads. In the table there are hundreds of thousands of distinct CDR3 sequences, approximately 59% of which are singletons. The sequenced sample was blood. These TCRs come from a man aged 30 to 39 in good health. CDR3s include the opening cysteine and the closing phenylalanine or tryptophan. A D gene is named only where the DNA matches it firmly. The size of a clone is reported for some rows only, either as once, few or many, or as a class for expanded clones.

j_call clone_size d_call v_call cdr3_nt cdr3_aa
TRBJ2-3 NA NA TRBV20-1 TGCAGTGCTATAGACTGGAACTTTGATACGCAGTATTTT CSAIDWNFDTQYF
TRBJ1-2 NA NA TRBV11-2 TGTGCCAGCAGCTGGGACCCCACCGGTGAGGTCGAAAATGGCTACACCTTC CASSWDPTGEVENGYTF
TRBJ1-2 NA NA TRBV7-2 TGTGCCAGCAGCTTAGCGATGGGTAATGGTGAAGGCTACACCTTC CASSLAMGNGEGYTF
TRBJ2-7 NA TRBD2 TRBV28 TGTGCCAGCAGGCCGGGGGGAATCTACGAGCAGTACTTC CASRPGGIYEQYF
TRBJ1-2 NA NA TRBV29-1 TGCAGCGTACCGAACCTGAAGGGCTGGGTATATGGCTACACCTTC CSVPNLKGWVYGYTF
TRBJ2-7 many NA TRBV6-2/TRBV6-3 TGTGCCACTCTTAACACGGGCCGGATATCCTACGAGCAGTACTTC CATLNTGRISYEQYF
TRBJ1-2 few NA TRBV18 TGTGCCAGCTCACCGGGAGGGGATGGCTACACCTTC CASSPGGDGYTF
TRBJ2-1 NA NA TRBV28 TGTGCCAGCCAGGTTTACGGGAATGAGCAGTTCTTC CASQVYGNEQFF
TRBJ1-6 few NA TRBV11-2 TGTGCCAGCAGCGTCGCCTATGGGACACCCCTCCACTTT CASSVAYGTPLHF
TRBJ2-1 NA NA TRBV24-1 TGTGCCACCAGTGCCCCTACGGGGTCCCCCCGGGGTGAGCAGTTCTTC CATSAPTGSPRGEQFF
TRBJ2-6 NA NA TRBV7-3 TGTGCCAGCAGCCCCCGGAGGGGGTTCATAACTGGGGCCAACGTCCTGACTTTC CASSPRRGFITGANVLTF
TRBJ2-1 NA NA TRBV24-1 TGTGCCACCAGTGAGGGGGCCCTCAATAAGCAGTTCTTC CATSEGALNKQFF
TRBJ2-7 NA NA TRBV9 TGTGCCAGCAGCGCCGCGATGGGACAATTCTACGAGCAGTACTTC CASSAAMGQFYEQYF
TRBJ2-5 NA TRBD2 TRBV20-1 TGCAGTGCTAGTGCCCCCAGCGGGGGACAAGAGACCCAGTACTTC CSASAPSGGQETQYF
TRBJ2-1 NA NA TRBV3-1 TGTGCCAGCAGCCAAGATAGGGTTGGCGGAGGTGAGCAGTTCTTC CASSQDRVGGGEQFF
TRBJ1-4 NA TRBD1 TRBV27 TGTGCCAGCAGTTCATGGGGACAGTTTAATGAAAAACTGTTTTTT CASSSWGQFNEKLFF
TRBJ2-7 NA TRBD2 TRBV12-3/TRBV12-4 TGTGCCAGCAGTTTAATAACGGGAGGTGACGGCCCATACGAGCAGTACTTC CASSLITGGDGPYEQYF
TRBJ2-5 NA TRBD1 TRBV12-3/TRBV12-4 TGTGCCAGCACACAGGGGCCCCAAGAGACCCAGTACTTC CASTQGPQETQYF
TRBJ1-6 NA NA TRBV10-3 TGTGCCATAGGACAGATATCAGTAACCTCACCCCTCCACTTT CAIGQISVTSPLHF
TRBJ1-1 few NA TRBV4-2 TGTGCCAGCAGCCACGAGAGACAGGCAACTTTCTTT CASSHERQATFF
TRBJ2-3 NA TRBD2 TRBV7-3 TGTGCCAGCAGCTTAAGGCGGGGGACGACAGATACGCAGTATTTT CASSLRRGTTDTQYF
TRBJ2-7 few TRBD1 TRBV29-1 TGCAGCGTTGGGACAGGGTCCTCCTACGAGCAGTACTTC CSVGTGSSYEQYF
TRBJ2-3 NA NA TRBV7-3 TGTGCCAGCAGCTTGCAGGAATCCAGGGGCACAGATACGCAGTATTTT CASSLQESRGTDTQYF
TRBJ2-7 NA TRBD1 TRBV25-1 TGTGCCAGCACCCGGACAGGTGAGAGCTACGAGCAGTACTTC CASTRTGESYEQYF
TRBJ2-1 NA TRBD2 TRBV6-2/TRBV6-3 TGTGCCAGCAGTTACCCCACACTAGCGGATGAGCAGTTCTTC CASSYPTLADEQFF
TRBJ2-3 NA NA TRBV7-8 TGTGCCAGCAGCCGGAGACAGGCGTCCGCAGATACGCAGTATTTT CASSRRQASADTQYF
TRBJ2-7 NA NA TRBV7-2 TGTGCCAGCAGCCCCAACCCCAGGTACGGCTCCTACGAGCAGTACTTC CASSPNPRYGSYEQYF
TRBJ2-7 NA TRBD2 TRBV5-4 TGTGCCAGCAGTTTGTTAGCGGGGGGCCTTAGCCACGAGCAGTACTTC CASSLLAGGLSHEQYF
TRBJ1-2 few TRBD1 TRBV6-7 TGTGCCAGCAGTTACTCCGGGACAGGGCATGGCTACACCTTC CASSYSGTGHGYTF
TRBJ2-1 NA TRBD2 TRBV20-1 TGCAGTGCCGTCTTAGCGGGGGGAACCTACAATGAGCAGTTCTTC CSAVLAGGTYNEQFF
TRBJ2-5 NA TRBD2 TRBV7-3 TGTGCCAGCAGCCTCTCGGGGATAGCGGGGGGTCGAGAGACCCAGTACTTC CASSLSGIAGGRETQYF
TRBJ1-2 once TRBD1 TRBV7-2 TGTGCCAGCAGCTTAGAGTTCCCGGGACAGGGGGCCACCGGGGTCTATGGCTACACCTTC CASSLEFPGQGATGVYGYTF
TRBJ2-2 NA NA TRBV28 TGTGCCAGTCCCAAAGACCGGGGGAACACCGGGGAGCTGTTTTTT CASPKDRGNTGELFF
TRBJ2-7 few NA TRBV7-6 TGTGCCAGCAGCTTAGTGGATACAGGGATCTACGAGCAGTACTTC CASSLVDTGIYEQYF
TRBJ2-3 NA NA TRBV4-2 TGTGCCAGCAGCCAAGATACGCCTAGCGCTAGTAGCACAGATACGCAGTATTTT CASSQDTPSASSTDTQYF
TRBJ2-7 NA NA TRBV2 TGTGCCAGCAGCGCCTCACTATACAATGAGCAGTACTTC CASSASLYNEQYF
TRBJ2-1 NA TRBD1 TRBV29-1 TGCAGCGTTGATGCAGGGGGTGTTGAGCAGTTCTTC CSVDAGGVEQFF
TRBJ1-5 NA NA TRBV18 TGTGCCAGCTCACAGGGGCCCGATCAGCCCCAGCATTTT CASSQGPDQPQHF
TRBJ2-1 many TRBD2 TRBV7-2 TGTGCCAGCAGCTTACCCGGGACTAGTGGTAATGAGCAGTTCTTC CASSLPGTSGNEQFF
TRBJ1-2 NA NA TRBV14 TGTGCCAGCAGCCCAAGATTTAGGGACCCCTATGGCTACACCTTC CASSPRFRDPYGYTF
TRBJ2-1 NA NA TRBV3-1 TGTGCCAGCAGCCATCAACCGGGCGGTGAGCAGTTCTTC CASSHQPGGEQFF
TRBJ2-2 NA NA TRBV27 TGTGCCAGCAGTTGGGGACCTTATTTTGGGGAGCTGTTTTTT CASSWGPYFGELFF
TRBJ2-1 NA TRBD2 TRBV20-1 TGCAGTGCTCCCGGGACTAGCGGGCTGAATGAGCAGTTCTTC CSAPGTSGLNEQFF
TRBJ1-2 NA NA TRBV7-6 TGTGCCAGCAGCTTTGCAGATTTCTATGGCTACACCTTC CASSFADFYGYTF
TRBJ2-7 few NA TRBV4-3 TGCGCCAGCAGCCAAGCTCGGACACCTCGCTACGAGCAGTACTTC CASSQARTPRYEQYF
TRBJ2-7 NA NA TRBV28 TGTGCCAGCAGTTTAGAGGCTTTGAGCTCCTACAATGAGCAGTACTTC CASSLEALSSYNEQYF
TRBJ2-3 NA TRBD1 TRBV11-2 TGTGCCAGCATGGGAGTCGGGACAGGGCTTTTATTCCGCGCAGATACGCAGTATTTT CASMGVGTGLLFRADTQYF
TRBJ1-2 NA NA TRBV4-1 TGCGCCAGCAGCCAAGTCCTGGCCAGGACTTCGGCTAACTATGGCTACACCTTC CASSQVLARTSANYGYTF
TRBJ2-7 NA TRBD1 TRBV9 TGTGCCAGCAGCCCCGGGGACAGGGGGCACGAGCAGTACTTC CASSPGDRGHEQYF
TRBJ2-1 few NA TRBV3-1 TGTGCCAGCAGCCACAATAACGCCCGAGAGCAGTTCTTC CASSHNNAREQFF
TRBJ2-1 once NA TRBV5-1 TGCGCCAGCAGCTCGCGCACCCAGGGAAAAAACAATGAGCAGTTCTTC CASSSRTQGKNNEQFF